This TCR beta chain was profiled in a study of T cell responses to AZD1222 COVID-19 vaccine. For this clone: Its antigen remains unidentified.

Generated by immunoSEQ multiplex PCR, the TCRdb table keeps only in-frame clones and is missing some. Of about 270,000 clones in the sample, approximately 94% are singletons; the top ten hold roughly 0.5%. V was trimmed by 7 bases and J by 0 bases, leaving 10 bases between them. The CDR3 spans 14 residues. Germline V lookup: CDR1 MNHEY, CDR2 SVGAGI. Study findings and constraints: Mostly white British, mostly female donors; authors suggested clonal diversity may be underestimated.

The chain recombines TRBV6-5 with TRBJ1-3, with D unresolved. Sequenced material: peripheral blood, taken 28 days after the second AZD1222 dose. This clonotype was sampled from an adult who received the AZD1222 COVID-19 vaccine. The CDR3 reads CASIQENSGNTIYF. CDR3 DNA sequence: TGTGCCAGCATCCAAGAAAACTCTGGAAACACCATATATTTT.